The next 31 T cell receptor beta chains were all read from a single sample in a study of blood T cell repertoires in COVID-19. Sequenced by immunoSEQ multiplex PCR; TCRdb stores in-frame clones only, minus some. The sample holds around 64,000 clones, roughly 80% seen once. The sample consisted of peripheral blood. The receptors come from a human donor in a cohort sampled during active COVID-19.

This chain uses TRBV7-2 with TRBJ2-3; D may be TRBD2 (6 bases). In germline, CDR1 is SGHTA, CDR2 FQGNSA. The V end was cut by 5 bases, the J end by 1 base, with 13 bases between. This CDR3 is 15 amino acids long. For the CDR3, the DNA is TGTGCCAGCAGCCCCAGCGGGCTGGGCACAGATACGCAGTATTTT. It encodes CASSPSGLGTDTQYF. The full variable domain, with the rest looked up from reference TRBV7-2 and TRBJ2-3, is GAGVSQSPSNKVTEKGKDVELRCDPISGHTALYWYRQSLGQGLEFLIYFQGNSAPDKSGLPSDRFSAERTGGSVSTLTIQRTQQEDSAVYLCASSPSGLGTDTQYFGPGTRLTVL.

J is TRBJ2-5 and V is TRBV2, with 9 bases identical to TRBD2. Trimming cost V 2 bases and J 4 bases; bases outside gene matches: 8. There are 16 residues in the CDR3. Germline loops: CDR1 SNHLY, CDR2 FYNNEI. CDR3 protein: CASSEWGGGARETQYF. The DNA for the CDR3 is TGTGCCAGCAGTGAATGGGGCGGGGGGGCCCGAGAGACCCAGTACTTC.

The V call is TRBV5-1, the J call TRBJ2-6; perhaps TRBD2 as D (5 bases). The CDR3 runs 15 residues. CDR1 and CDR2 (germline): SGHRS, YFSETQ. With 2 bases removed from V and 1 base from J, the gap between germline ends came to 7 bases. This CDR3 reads CASSFRESGANVLTF. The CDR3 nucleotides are TGCGCCAGCAGCTTTCGGGAATCTGGGGCCAACGTCCTGACTTTC. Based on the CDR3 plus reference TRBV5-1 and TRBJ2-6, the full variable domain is KAGVTQTPRYLIKTRGQQVTLSCSPISGHRSVSWYQQTPGQGLQFLFEYFSETQRNKGNFPGRFSGRQFSNSRSEMNVSTLELGDSALYLCASSFRESGANVLTFGAGSRLTVL.

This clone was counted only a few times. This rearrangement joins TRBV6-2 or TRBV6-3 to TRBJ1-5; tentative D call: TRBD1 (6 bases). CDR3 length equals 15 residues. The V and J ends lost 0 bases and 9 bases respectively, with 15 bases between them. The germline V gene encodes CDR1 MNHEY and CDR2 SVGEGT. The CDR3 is CASSYSSTGWRPQHF. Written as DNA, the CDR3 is TGTGCCAGCAGTTACTCGAGCACAGGGTGGAGGCCCCAGCATTTT.

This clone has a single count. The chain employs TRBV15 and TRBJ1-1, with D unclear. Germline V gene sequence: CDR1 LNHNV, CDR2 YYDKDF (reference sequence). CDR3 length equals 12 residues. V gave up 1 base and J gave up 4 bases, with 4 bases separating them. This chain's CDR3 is CATSRGATEAFF. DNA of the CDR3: TGTGCCACCAGCAGAGGGGCCACTGAAGCTTTCTTT.

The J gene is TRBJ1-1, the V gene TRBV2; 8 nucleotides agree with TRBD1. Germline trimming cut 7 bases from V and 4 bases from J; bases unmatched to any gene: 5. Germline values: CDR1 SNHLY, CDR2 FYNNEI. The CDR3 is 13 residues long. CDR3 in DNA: TGTGCCAGCACCTGGACAGGGAGCACTGAAGCTTTCTTT. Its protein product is CASTWTGSTEAFF.

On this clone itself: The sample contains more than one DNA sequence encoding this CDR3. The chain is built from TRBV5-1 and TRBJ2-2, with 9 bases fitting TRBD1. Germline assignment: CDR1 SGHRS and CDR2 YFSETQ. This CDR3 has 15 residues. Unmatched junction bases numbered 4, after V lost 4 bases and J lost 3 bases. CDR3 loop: CASSIQGADTGELFF. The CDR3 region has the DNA TGCGCCAGCAGCATACAGGGGGCTGACACCGGGGAGCTGTTTTTT.

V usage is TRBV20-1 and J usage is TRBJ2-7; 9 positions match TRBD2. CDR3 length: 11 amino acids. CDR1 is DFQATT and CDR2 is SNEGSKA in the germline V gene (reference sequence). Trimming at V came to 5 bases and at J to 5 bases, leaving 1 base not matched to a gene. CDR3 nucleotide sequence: TGCAGTGCTTCTAGCGGGGACGAGCAGTACGTC. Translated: CSASSGDEQYV.

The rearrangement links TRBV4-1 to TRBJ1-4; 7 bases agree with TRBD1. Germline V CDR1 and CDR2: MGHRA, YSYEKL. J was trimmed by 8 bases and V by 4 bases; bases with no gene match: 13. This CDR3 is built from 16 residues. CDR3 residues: CASSRNAGTAAEKLFF. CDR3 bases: TGCGCCAGCAGCCGTAACGCCGGGACAGCGGCGGAAAAACTGTTTTTT.

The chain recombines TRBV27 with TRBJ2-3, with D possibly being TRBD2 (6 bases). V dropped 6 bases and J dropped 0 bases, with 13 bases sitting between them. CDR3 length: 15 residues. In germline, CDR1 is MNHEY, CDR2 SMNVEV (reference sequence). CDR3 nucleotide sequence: TGTGCCAGCAGCACACGGACTACTAGCACAGATACGCAGTATTTT. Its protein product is CASSTRTTSTDTQYF.

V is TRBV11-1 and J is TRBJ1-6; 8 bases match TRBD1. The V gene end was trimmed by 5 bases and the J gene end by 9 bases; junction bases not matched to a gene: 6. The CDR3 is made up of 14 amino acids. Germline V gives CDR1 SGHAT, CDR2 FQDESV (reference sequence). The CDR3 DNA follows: TGTGCCAGCAGCCGGACAGGGAACAGTTCACCCCTCCACTTT. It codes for CASSRTGNSSPLHF.

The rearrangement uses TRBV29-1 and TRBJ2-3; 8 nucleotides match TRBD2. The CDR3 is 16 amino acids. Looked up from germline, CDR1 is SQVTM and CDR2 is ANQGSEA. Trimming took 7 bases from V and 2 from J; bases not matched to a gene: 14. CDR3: CSAEGLAGGDTDTQYF. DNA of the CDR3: TGCAGCGCCGAGGGCCTGGCGGGGGGCGACACAGATACGCAGTATTTT.

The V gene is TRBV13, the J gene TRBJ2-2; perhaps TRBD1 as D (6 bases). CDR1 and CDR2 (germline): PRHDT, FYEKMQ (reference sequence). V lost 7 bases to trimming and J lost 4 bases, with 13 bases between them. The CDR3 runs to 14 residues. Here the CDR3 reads CASNPTGITGELFF. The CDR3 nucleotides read TGTGCCAGCAACCCGACAGGAATCACCGGGGAGCTGTTTTTT.

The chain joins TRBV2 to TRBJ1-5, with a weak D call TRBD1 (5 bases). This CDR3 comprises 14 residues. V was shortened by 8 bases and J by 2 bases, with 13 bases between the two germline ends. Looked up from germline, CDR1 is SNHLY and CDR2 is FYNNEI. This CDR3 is CASVPGGGNQPQHF. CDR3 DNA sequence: TGTGCCAGCGTCCCCGGGGGAGGCAATCAGCCCCAGCATTTT. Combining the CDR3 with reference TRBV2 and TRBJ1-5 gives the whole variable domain EPEVTQTPSHQVTQMGQEVILRCVPISNHLYFYWYRQILGQKVEFLVSFYNNEISEKSEIFDDQFSVERPDGSNFTLKIRSTKLEDSAMYFCASVPGGGNQPQHFGDGTRLSIL.

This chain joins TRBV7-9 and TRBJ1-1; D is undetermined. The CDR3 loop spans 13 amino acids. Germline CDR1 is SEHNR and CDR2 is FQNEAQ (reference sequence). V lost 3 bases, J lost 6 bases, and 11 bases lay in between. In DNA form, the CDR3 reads TGTGCCAGCAGCTTGAGCGGGCGGGCTGAAGCTTTCTTT. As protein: CASSLSGRAEAFF.

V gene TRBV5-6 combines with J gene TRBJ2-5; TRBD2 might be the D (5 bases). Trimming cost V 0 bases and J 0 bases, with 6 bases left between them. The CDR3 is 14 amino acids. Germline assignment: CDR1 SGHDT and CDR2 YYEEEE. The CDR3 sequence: CASSLERYQETQYF. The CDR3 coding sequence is TGTGCCAGCAGCTTGGAGCGGTACCAAGAGACCCAGTACTTC.

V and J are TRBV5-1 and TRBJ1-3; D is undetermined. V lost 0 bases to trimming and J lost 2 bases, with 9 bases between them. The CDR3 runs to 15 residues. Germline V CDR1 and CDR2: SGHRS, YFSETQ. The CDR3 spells CASSLAGNPGNTIYF. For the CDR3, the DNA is TGCGCCAGCAGCTTGGCGGGGAACCCTGGAAACACCATATATTTT.

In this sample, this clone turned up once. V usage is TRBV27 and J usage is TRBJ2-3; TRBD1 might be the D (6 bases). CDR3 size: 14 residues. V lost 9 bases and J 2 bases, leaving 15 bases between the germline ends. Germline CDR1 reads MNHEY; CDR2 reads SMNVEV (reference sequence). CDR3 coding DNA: TGTGCCAGTAACCGTCAGGGGTTCACAGATACGCAGTATTTT. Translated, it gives CASNRQGFTDTQYF.

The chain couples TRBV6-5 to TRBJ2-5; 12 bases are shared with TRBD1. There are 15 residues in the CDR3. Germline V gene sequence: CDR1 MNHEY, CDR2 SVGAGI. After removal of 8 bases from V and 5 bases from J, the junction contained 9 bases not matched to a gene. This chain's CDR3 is CASGTGTGGGETQYF. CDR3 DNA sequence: TGTGCCAGCGGAACGGGGACAGGGGGCGGGGAGACCCAGTACTTC.

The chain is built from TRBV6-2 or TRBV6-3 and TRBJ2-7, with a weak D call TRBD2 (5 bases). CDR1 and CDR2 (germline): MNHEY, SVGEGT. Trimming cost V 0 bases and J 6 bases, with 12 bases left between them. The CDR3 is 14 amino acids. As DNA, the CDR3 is TGTGCCAGCAGTTACTCGAGAGGGATAGGCGAGCAGTACGTC. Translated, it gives CASSYSRGIGEQYV.

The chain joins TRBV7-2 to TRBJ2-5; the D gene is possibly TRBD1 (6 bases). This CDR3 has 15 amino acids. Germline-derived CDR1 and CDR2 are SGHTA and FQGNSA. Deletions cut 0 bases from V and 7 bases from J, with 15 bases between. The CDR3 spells CASSLAAVQGGTQYF. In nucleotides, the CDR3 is TGTGCCAGCAGCTTAGCGGCGGTCCAAGGGGGGACCCAGTACTTC.

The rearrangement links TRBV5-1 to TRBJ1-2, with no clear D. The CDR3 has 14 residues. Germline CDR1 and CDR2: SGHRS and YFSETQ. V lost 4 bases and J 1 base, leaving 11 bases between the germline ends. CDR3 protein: CASSPLRINYGYTF. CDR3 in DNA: TGCGCCAGCAGCCCGCTAAGAATTAACTATGGCTACACCTTC.

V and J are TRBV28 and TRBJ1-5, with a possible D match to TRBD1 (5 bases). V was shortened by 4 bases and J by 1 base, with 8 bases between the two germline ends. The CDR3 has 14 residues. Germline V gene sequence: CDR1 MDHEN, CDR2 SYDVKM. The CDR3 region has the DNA TGTGCCAGCAGTTCGGGGGGGAGCAATCAGCCCCAGCATTTT. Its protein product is CASSSGGSNQPQHF.

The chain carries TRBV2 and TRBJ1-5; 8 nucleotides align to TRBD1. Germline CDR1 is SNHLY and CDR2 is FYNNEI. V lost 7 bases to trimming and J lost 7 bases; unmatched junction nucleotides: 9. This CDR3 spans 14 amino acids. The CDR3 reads CASNGQGGKQPQHF. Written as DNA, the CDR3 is TGTGCCAGCAACGGACAGGGCGGGAAGCAGCCCCAGCATTTT.

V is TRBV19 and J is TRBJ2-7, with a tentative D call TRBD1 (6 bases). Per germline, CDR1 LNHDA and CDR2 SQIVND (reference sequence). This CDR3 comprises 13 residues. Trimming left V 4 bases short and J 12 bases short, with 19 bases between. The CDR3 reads CASSKWVWQGWYF. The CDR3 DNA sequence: TGTGCCAGTAGTAAATGGGTTTGGCAGGGGTGGTACTTC.

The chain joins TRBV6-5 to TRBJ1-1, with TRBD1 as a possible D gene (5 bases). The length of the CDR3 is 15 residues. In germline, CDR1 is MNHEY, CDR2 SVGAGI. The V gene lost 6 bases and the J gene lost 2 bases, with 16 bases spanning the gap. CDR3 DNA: TGTGCCAGCAGCCGACCCAGGGCCATAAACACTGAAGCTTTCTTT. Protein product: CASSRPRAINTEAFF.

CDR3 protein: CASNWGTKGHQHF. The CDR3 region has the DNA TGTGCCAGCAACTGGGGGACTAAGGGACACCAGCATTTT. This sequence joins TRBV12-3 or TRBV12-4 and TRBJ1-5, with D perhaps TRBD1 (6 bases). This CDR3 has 13 amino acids. V lost 7 bases and J 12 bases, leaving 19 bases between the germline ends.

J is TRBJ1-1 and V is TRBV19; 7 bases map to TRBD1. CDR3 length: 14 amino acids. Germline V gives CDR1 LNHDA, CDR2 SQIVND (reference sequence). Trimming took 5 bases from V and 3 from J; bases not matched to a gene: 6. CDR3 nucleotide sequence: TGTGCCAGTAGTCCCCGGACAGGATACACTGAAGCTTTCTTT. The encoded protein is CASSPRTGYTEAFF.

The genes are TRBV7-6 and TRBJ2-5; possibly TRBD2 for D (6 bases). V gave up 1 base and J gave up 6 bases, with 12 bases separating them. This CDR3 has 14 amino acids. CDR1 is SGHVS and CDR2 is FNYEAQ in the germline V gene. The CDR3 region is CASSLGSSVQTQYF. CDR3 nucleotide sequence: TGTGCCAGCAGCTTAGGGTCTAGCGTCCAGACCCAGTACTTC.

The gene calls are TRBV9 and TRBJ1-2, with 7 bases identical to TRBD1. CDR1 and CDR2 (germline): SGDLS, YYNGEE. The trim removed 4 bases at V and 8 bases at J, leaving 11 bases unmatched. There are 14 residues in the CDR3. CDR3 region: CASSLLSRGNGYTF. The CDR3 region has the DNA TGTGCCAGCAGCCTCCTCAGCAGGGGGAACGGCTACACCTTC.

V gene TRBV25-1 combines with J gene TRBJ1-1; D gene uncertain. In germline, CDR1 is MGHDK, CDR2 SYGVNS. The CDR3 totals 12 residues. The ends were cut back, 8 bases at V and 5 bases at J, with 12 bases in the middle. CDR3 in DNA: TGTGCCAGCGCAAACGGTGAAACTGAAGCTTTCTTT. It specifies CASANGETEAFF.